This entry describes one T cell receptor beta chain. What it binds is unknown. Reanalyzing the 5' RACE reads, TCRdb keeps one entry per CDR3 protein, without DNA. The sample shows about 460,000 distinct CDR3 sequences, and 1.4% to 1.5% sits with its ten largest clones. This record comes from a study of T cells expressing NK-cell markers. Study overall: Within the sequenced cohort of eight donors, seven exhibited HCMV seropositivity and one was seronegative.

The study, taken as a whole, reports: Expanded NKG2C+ T cell clones were not confirmed as HCMV-specific. In a few donors, dominant clonotypes made up roughly 28.3-65% of CD3+CD56-NKG2C+ cells. Dominant NKG2C+ clonotypes accounted for about 1.0-8% of CD8+ T cells in several donors.

The clonotype comes from a woman between 45 and 60 years old in good health. The sample taken for sequencing was blood T cells: a sorted CD56 or NKG2C T cell subset, CD4+ or CD8+ T cells, or bulk PBMC T cells (not recorded which).

The CDR3 here is CASSRPPLGQPTDTQYF. The rearrangement joins TRBV12-3 or TRBV12-4 to TRBJ2-3; TCRdb's assignment of TRBD1 cannot be checked, as there is no DNA. The CDR3 consists of 17 residues.